The 18 T cell receptor beta chains presented below share a single source sample, sequenced in a study of cytomegalovirus exposure and HLA in healthy donors. Primers included in the PCR were 60 Vbeta and 13 Jbeta primers. The method was immunoSEQ multiplex PCR; TCRdb's version includes in-frame clones alone and lacks a portion of them. The sample includes roughly 110,000 clones, 82% of them seen just once. What was sequenced was PBMCs. All receptors come from a woman in her late teens or twenties in good health and CMV-seronegative.

V is TRBV13 and J is TRBJ1-1, with a weak D call TRBD1 (5 bases). Germline V gene sequence: CDR1 PRHDT, CDR2 FYEKMQ (reference sequence). There are 16 residues in the CDR3. V dropped 5 bases and J dropped 5 bases, with 21 bases sitting between them. In nucleotides, the CDR3 is TGTGCCAGCAGCAGAGGACGGTGGCAGGGTAATACTGAAGCTTTCTTT. This encodes CASSRGRWQGNTEAFF. The entire variable domain, with the rest obtained from reference TRBV13 and TRBJ1-1, is as follows: AAGVIQSPRHLIKEKRETATLKCYPIPRHDTVYWYQQGPGQDPQFLISFYEKMQSDKGSIPDRFSAQQFSDYHSELNMSSLELGDSALYFCASSRGRWQGNTEAFFGQGTRLTVV.

The CDR3 here is CASSPGDRVQQETQYF. The DNA for the CDR3 is TGTGCCAGCAGCCCAGGGGACAGGGTCCAACAGGAGACCCAGTACTTC. The V and J genes are TRBV11-3 and TRBJ2-5, with TRBD1 matching 9 bases. The CDR3 covers 16 residues. The ends lost 5 bases at V and 5 bases at J; junction bases unmatched: 12. Germline-derived CDR1 and CDR2 are SGHNT and YENEEA.

The rearrangement joins TRBV7-8 to TRBJ2-1, with 9 bases identical to TRBD1. The CDR3 is 16 residues long. Germline-derived CDR1 and CDR2 are SGHVS and FQNEAQ. The ends lost 5 bases at V and 2 bases at J; junction bases unmatched: 7. As DNA, the CDR3 is TGTGCCAGCAGCCCTCTCCGGGACAGGGCCTACAATGAGCAGTTCTTC. This gives the protein CASSPLRDRAYNEQFF.

Comments on this clone: One junction end does not reproduce the germline sequence, and a read error may be involved. The J gene is TRBJ2-5, the V gene TRBV25-1; tentative D call: TRBD1 (6 bases). The CDR3 covers 15 residues. CDR1 and CDR2 (germline): MGHDK, SYGVNS. For the CDR3, the DNA is TGTGCCAGCAGTGAGGAGAGGGACATCCAAGGGACCCAGTACTTC. Translated: CASSEERDIQGTQYF.

This clone was seen just once. This chain connects TRBV7-8 to TRBJ1-1, with 8 bases fitting TRBD1. V trimming: 5 bases; J trimming: 10 bases; junction bases outside the gene matches: 6. CDR1 is SGHVS and CDR2 is FQNEAQ in the germline V gene. This CDR3 is built from 12 residues. The CDR3 here is CASSQVTGVAFF. The DNA of the CDR3 is TGTGCCAGCAGCCAAGTGACAGGGGTAGCTTTCTTT.

This clone appeared a single time. V usage is TRBV11-2 and J usage is TRBJ1-1; D gene ambiguous. CDR1 is SGHAT, CDR2 FQNNGV, per germline. The CDR3 contains 15 residues. V lost 0 bases, J lost 3 bases, and 11 bases lay in between. CDR3: CASSLDWVEDTEAFF. CDR3 nucleotide sequence: TGTGCCAGCAGCTTAGATTGGGTAGAGGACACTGAAGCTTTCTTT. Full variable domain (missing parts from reference TRBV11-2 and TRBJ1-1): EAGVAQSPRYKIIEKRQSVAFWCNPISGHATLYWYQQILGQGPKLLIQFQNNGVVDDSQLPKDRFSAERLKGVDSTLKIQPAKLEDSAVYLCASSLDWVEDTEAFFGQGTRLTVV.

The CDR3: CASSLKKTSRITGELFF. The DNA for the CDR3 is TGTGCCAGCAGTTTAAAAAAAACTAGCCGGATCACCGGGGAGCTGTTTTTT. The V gene is TRBV28, the J gene TRBJ2-2; D may be TRBD2 (6 bases). V was trimmed by 2 bases and J by 4 bases, leaving 17 bases between them. The CDR3 totals 17 residues. Germline-derived CDR1 and CDR2 are MDHEN and SYDVKM. Full variable domain (remainder filled in from reference TRBV28 and TRBJ2-2): DVKVTQSSRYLVKRTGEKVFLECVQDMDHENMFWYRQDPGLGLRLIYFSYDVKMKEKGDIPEGYSVSREKKERFSLILESASTNQTSMYLCASSLKKTSRITGELFFGEGSRLTVL.

This clone was observed a few times. CDR3 protein: CASSWDSEAFF. Here the CDR3 DNA reads TGTGCCAGCAGTTGGGACAGTGAAGCTTTCTTT. The chain couples TRBV6-6 to TRBJ1-1, with TRBD1 matching over 7 bases. V was pared by 4 bases and J by 7 bases, with 0 bases of the junction left unmatched. The CDR3 spans 11 residues. The V gene's germline CDR1 is MNHNY and CDR2 SVGAGI (reference sequence).

The chain is built from TRBV28 and TRBJ2-5; TRBD2 might be the D (6 bases). The CDR3 is made up of 14 amino acids. V gave up 3 bases and J gave up 1 base, with 9 bases separating them. Per the germline V gene, CDR1 is MDHEN and CDR2 is SYDVKM. CDR3 residues: CASSLAGIQETQYF. CDR3 sequence (DNA): TGTGCCAGCAGTTTGGCGGGGATCCAAGAGACCCAGTACTTC. Looking up the rest from reference TRBV28 and TRBJ2-5 gives the full variable domain: DVKVTQSSRYLVKRTGEKVFLECVQDMDHENMFWYRQDPGLGLRLIYFSYDVKMKEKGDIPEGYSVSREKKERFSLILESASTNQTSMYLCASSLAGIQETQYFGPGTRLLVL.

The rearrangement uses TRBV6-1 and TRBJ1-5; a possible D gene is TRBD1 (5 bases). This CDR3 region has 15 residues. V shed 7 bases and J shed 2 bases, with 15 bases lying between them. In germline, CDR1 is MNHNS, CDR2 SASEGT. CDR3 residues: CASTEGRVGNQPQHF. As DNA, the CDR3 is TGTGCCAGCACCGAGGGGAGGGTGGGCAATCAGCCCCAGCATTTT.

The rearrangement links TRBV30 to TRBJ2-3; 9 bases fit TRBD2. Germline V gives CDR1 GTSNPN, CDR2 SVGIG (reference sequence). The CDR3 is made up of 18 amino acids. The V and J ends lost 0 bases and 0 bases, in that order; junction bases with no gene match: 10. The CDR3 nucleotides are TGTGCCTGGAGTGTACCGCTAGCGGGGCCTGCTAGCACAGATACGCAGTATTTT. Residues: CAWSVPLAGPASTDTQYF.

V is TRBV6-1 and J is TRBJ2-7; D call uncertain. Trimming shortened V by 2 bases and J by 12 bases, and 17 bases separated the two germline ends. This CDR3 is built from 13 residues. CDR1 MNHNS and CDR2 SASEGT come from the germline V gene. The CDR3 region has the DNA TGTGCCAGCAGTGAATTCCGCGACGCGGCAGGGTACGTC. Amino acids: CASSEFRDAAGYV.

CDR3 nucleotide sequence: TGTGCCAGCAGACCAGGGGACGTTAGCAATCAGCCCCAGCATTTT. Translating it yields CASRPGDVSNQPQHF. The chain recombines TRBV28 with TRBJ1-5; D perhaps matches TRBD1 (6 bases). Trimming stripped 6 bases from V and 0 bases from J, with 12 bases between. Germline V gene sequence: CDR1 MDHEN, CDR2 SYDVKM. The CDR3 sequence is 15 residues long.

This clone was observed at least ten times. Sequence at one end of the junction differs from germline and may be a read error. This chain connects TRBV5-6 to TRBJ1-2; the match to TRBD1 covers 7 bases. CDR1 is SGHDT and CDR2 is YYEEEE in the germline V gene. CDR3 length: 13 residues. The CDR3 protein is CASRLDRLYGYTF. The CDR3 DNA reads as TGTGCCAGCAGATTGGACAGGCTATATGGCTACACCTTC.

V usage is TRBV12-5 and J usage is TRBJ1-2; 9 bases line up with TRBD1. V was clipped by 3 bases and J by 7 bases; unmatched bases: 6. This CDR3 is 14 amino acids long. The germline V gene encodes CDR1 LGHNT and CDR2 FRNRAP. CDR3 protein: CASGLGQGRGGYTF. For the CDR3, the DNA is TGTGCTAGTGGTTTAGGACAGGGGAGGGGTGGCTACACCTTC.

J is TRBJ2-2 and V is TRBV5-1; TRBD2 is a possible D gene (6 bases). The CDR3 has 16 residues. The ends were cut back, 0 bases at V and 3 bases at J, with 12 bases in the middle. Germline V lookup: CDR1 SGHRS, CDR2 YFSETQ. In nucleotides, the CDR3 is TGCGCCAGCAGCTTGGGTGCCGGGGGTGACACCGGGGAGCTGTTTTTT. It encodes CASSLGAGGDTGELFF.

This clone has just one count. This sequence joins TRBV20-1 and TRBJ2-1, with no clear D. The CDR3 runs to 11 residues. Germline lookup yields CDR1 DFQATT and CDR2 SNEGSKA (reference sequence). V was clipped by 0 bases and J by 6 bases, with 3 bases between them. This CDR3 is CSARERNEQFF. The CDR3 DNA sequence: TGCAGTGCTAGAGAGCGCAATGAGCAGTTCTTC.

This clone was observed once. The rearrangement joins TRBV28 to TRBJ1-5; D is possibly TRBD1 (5 bases). This CDR3 comprises 12 residues. CDR1 MDHEN and CDR2 SYDVKM come from the germline V gene. The germline V and J ends were trimmed by 11 bases and 3 bases, with 11 bases remaining between them. CDR3 nucleotide sequence: TGTGCCGGCCAGGGCCCCAATCAGCCCCAGCATTTT. Amino acid sequence: CAGQGPNQPQHF.